The following is a TCR beta chain sequence with its context. Antigen specificity is unknown. The data were obtained in a study of T cells in localized non-small cell lung cancer. Assay: immunoSEQ multiplex PCR; the TCRdb copy retains only in-frame clones and omits some. The table shows some 1,200 clones, with 20% occurring only once. Trimming left V 5 bases short and J 4 bases short, with 10 bases between. The germline V gene encodes CDR1 GTSNPN and CDR2 SVGIG (reference sequence). The CDR3 runs 12 residues. Study-wide points: Higher blood T cell density tracked longer overall survival. The tumor had only one region sequenced, so heterogeneity remains possible. There were a median roughly 60 of the top 100 tumor clones appearing in adjacent lung.

The sampled adjacent lung lay at least 2 cm from the tumor margin and showed no atypia. Source: normal lung tissue next to the tumor, taken before any cancer treatment. The TCR comes from a male donor aged 60 or over with stage I lung adenocarcinoma. This chain uses TRBV30 with TRBJ2-3; D is unclear. CDR3 protein: CAWAASPDTQYF. The CDR3 bases are TGTGCCTGGGCGGCCTCCCCAGATACGCAGTATTTT.